The present T cell receptor (beta chain) was sequenced within a study of siplizumab effects on memory and regulatory T cells (dated 2019 in TCRdb). With respect to the entire study: The effect of the anti-CD2 antibody siplizumab on alloreactive T-cell subsets was examined in allogeneic mixed lymphocyte reactions constructed from human PBMCs.

In its sample, this clone was seen once. The target of this receptor is not known. Within one base of it there is no much larger clone, and no base qualities were kept. Sorted unstimulated T cells and proliferating T cells recovered from mixed lymphocyte reactions underwent TCRbeta CDR3 sequencing. Fresh whole blood from around 11 HLA-typed healthy donors was used to isolate PBMCs. Receptors were amplified or captured by the immunoSEQ multiplex PCR assay. Each sample had around 92,000 TCR templates assayed by the deep sequencing platform. Genomic DNA extracted from sorted T cells was used for TCRbeta CDR3 sequencing. As for the authors' bioinformatics: The R programming language was used for clonal analysis of the TCRbeta CDR3 data. Unstimulated samples were compared with post-reaction CFSE-low samples to define alloreactive CD4+ and CD8+ clones. Regulatory or non-regulatory origin of alloreactive CD4+ clones was assigned by matching sequences to the sorted unstimulated Treg and non-Treg repertoires. In its TCRdb copy, this immuneACCESS table keeps in-frame sequences only and misses some clones. Where compared with another copy, unresolved V genes explain less than half of these, and the others have no known cause. The V and J calls and clone size were taken over from that table, and D and trimming were inferred from the DNA. A total of 80,000 to 95,000 clones appear in this sample, around 93% of them only once. In total, the top ten clones hold less than 20% of the sample.

Deletion took 7 bases off V and 5 bases off J, with a span of 9 bases between the germline ends. The CDR3 contains 12 residues, cysteine and phenylalanine counted. Solely the CDR3 DNA is kept, with 36 bases framed from the first base. The germline V gene encodes CDR1 MNHEY and CDR2 SMNVEV (reference sequence). Study-level results and caveats: Sequences below about 10^-5 frequency were poorly captured, so only a minor fraction of alloreactive clones could be mapped to unstimulated subsets. Among mappable alloreactive CD4+ clones, an average Treg-derived fraction of almost 70% was observed with siplizumab, compared with roughly 25% in control reactions. Whether proliferating Tregs from siplizumab cultures were suppressive was not functionally confirmed. Unstimulated naive T cells appeared more diverse than memory T cells, and naive cells seemed to contribute substantially to the alloresponse. For roughly 80-96% of proliferating CD4+ or CD8+ clones, no naive or memory phenotype could be assigned. The cumulative frequency of alloreactive sequences that could be traced back to unstimulated CD4+ memory T cells was significantly reduced by siplizumab.

This receptor was taken from a human donor in good health. The V gene is TRBV27 and the J gene is TRBJ2-1, with no reliable assignment of the D segment. Sequencing was carried out using CD8+ T cells sorted from blood. The bases read TGTGCCAGCACCTCGGGCGACAATGAGCAGTTCTTC. It encodes CASTSGDNEQFF.